These 14 T cell receptor beta chains were all obtained from the same sample, sequenced in a study of molecular identifiers for immune sequencing clone quantification. TCRdb fed the PCR reads into MiXCR, producing one record per CDR3 protein. Found here are roughly 100,000 distinct CDR3 sequences, about a third of them singletons; the top ten hold approximately 10%. The sequencing sample was made of naive CD8+ T cells from blood, with Jurkat cell RNA spiked in. Described subset: FACS-sorted CD8+CD4-CCR7+CD45RA+ naive T cells. Source of these receptors: a human donor in good health. Some libraries in this study had Jurkat cell RNA spiked in.

As concerns this clonotype: The junction departs from germline at one end; a sequencing error may be responsible. The V call is TRBV6-5, the J call TRBJ1-1; the D gene is possibly TRBD1 (6 bases). Germline V gene sequence: CDR1 MNHEY, CDR2 SVGAGI. The CDR3 extends over 16 amino acids. CDR3 sequence reads: CASSYSRLRGYTEAFF. Written as DNA, the CDR3 is TGTGCCAGCAGTTACTCGAGACTCAGGGGTTACACTGAGGCTTTCTTT.

This clonotype was detected many times. V usage is TRBV5-6 and J usage is TRBJ1-2, with D perhaps TRBD1 (5 bases). With 6 bases removed from V and 2 bases from J, the gap between germline ends came to 11 bases. The CDR3 contains 13 residues. Germline lookup yields CDR1 SGHDT and CDR2 YYEEEE. In nucleotides, the CDR3 is TGTGCCAGCAAACCGGGACCGAACTATGGCTACACCTTC. Its translation is CASKPGPNYGYTF.

A word on this clonotype: One end of the junction fails to match germline, which may point to a read error. This chain joins TRBV30 and TRBJ2-1; D tentatively reads TRBD1 or TRBD2 (5 bases each). Germline assignment: CDR1 GTSNPN and CDR2 SVGIG (reference sequence). This CDR3 has 12 residues. As DNA, the CDR3 is TGTGCCTGGGGAGGACGGGGCGCCGAGCAGATCTTC. Its protein product is CAWGGRGAEQIF.

Remarks on this clonotype: At one end the junction does not follow the germline gene, possibly because of a read error. The chain joins TRBV7-9 to TRBJ2-5, with 12 bases identical to TRBD2. Germline lookup yields CDR1 SEHNR and CDR2 FQNEAQ (reference sequence). The CDR3 extends over 17 amino acids. The DNA of the CDR3 is TGTGCCAGCAGCGTGGGACTAGCGGGTGGAGGGGAAGAGCCCCAGTACTTC. Its protein is CASSVGLAGGGEEPQYF.

The chain joins TRBV7-9 to TRBJ2-5; D is perhaps TRBD1 or TRBD2 (5 bases each). Germline values: CDR1 SEHNR, CDR2 FQNEAQ (reference sequence). This CDR3 has 14 residues. Trimming shortened V by 5 bases and J by 2 bases, and 12 bases separated the two germline ends. In DNA, the CDR3 is TGTGCCAGCAGCCCGGGACGGGAACAAGAGACCCAGTACTTC. Residues: CASSPGREQETQYF.

V usage is TRBV6-5 and J usage is TRBJ2-7; D is perhaps TRBD1 (6 bases). From germline, CDR1 is MNHEY and CDR2 SVGAGI. Between the trimmed V and J ends, which lost 2 bases and 1 base, there was a span of 12 bases. The CDR3 has 15 residues. The CDR3 nucleotides read TGTGCCAGCAGTTACAGTCCAGGGGCATCCTACGAGCAGTACTTC. It translates to CASSYSPGASYEQYF.

The chain carries TRBV7-2 and TRBJ2-7; D remains unclear. The length of the CDR3 is 12 residues. CDR1 and CDR2 from the germline V gene are SGHTA and FQGNSA. V was trimmed by 3 bases and J by 2 bases, leaving 5 bases between them. The DNA of the CDR3 is TGTGCCAGCAGCTTGCACCCCTACGAGCAGTACTTC. It encodes CASSLHPYEQYF. Full variable domain (rest looked up from reference TRBV7-2 and TRBJ2-7): GAGVSQSPSNKVTEKGKDVELRCDPISGHTALYWYRQSLGQGLEFLIYFQGNSAPDKSGLPSDRFSAERTGGSVSTLTIQRTQQEDSAVYLCASSLHPYEQYFGPGTRLTVT.

Here the CDR3 reads CASSLTSVSDTQYF. For the CDR3, the DNA is TGCGCCAGCAGCCTGACTAGCGTTTCAGATACGCAGTATTTT. The chain has TRBV4-1 and TRBJ2-3; 8 bases line up with TRBD2. V was clipped by 4 bases and J by 4 bases; unmatched bases: 4. Germline CDR1 MGHRA, CDR2 YSYEKL. The CDR3 totals 14 residues.

In this sample, this clonotype turned up a few times. This chain uses TRBV14 with TRBJ1-1; weak D call: TRBD1 (6 bases). Trimming took 3 bases from V and 4 from J, leaving 12 bases between them. The CDR3 consists of 14 residues. CDR1 is SGHDN, CDR2 FVKESK, per germline. The CDR3 loop reads CASSQGALSTEAFF. DNA for the CDR3: TGTGCCAGCAGCCAGGGGGCATTGAGCACTGAAGCTTTCTTT.

There are many counts of this clonotype. The gene calls are TRBV28 and TRBJ2-3; no clear D gene. The CDR3 extends over 16 amino acids. V shed 2 bases and J shed 2 bases, with 14 bases lying between them. The germline V gene has CDR1 MDHEN and CDR2 SYDVKM. The CDR3 sequence: CASSLDPNSPTDTQYF. CDR3 nucleotide sequence: TGTGCCAGCAGTTTAGATCCCAATTCCCCCACAGATACGCAGTATTTT.

A single count supports this clonotype. Possible read error: a much larger clone is one base away. The chain joins TRBV6-6 to TRBJ2-7; D is ambiguous. The CDR3 totals 11 residues. Germline V gene sequence: CDR1 MNHNY, CDR2 SVGAGI (reference sequence). CDR3 DNA sequence: TGTGCCAGCAGAATACACTACGAGCAGAACTTC. Protein sequence: CASRIHYEQNF.

The V call is TRBV9, the J call TRBJ1-6; weak D call: TRBD1 (6 bases). There are 15 residues in the CDR3. V was clipped by 0 bases and J by 8 bases, with 12 bases between them. The germline CDR1 and CDR2 sequences are SGDLS and YYNGEE. This CDR3 is CASSVDQGPHSPLHF. The CDR3 DNA reads as TGTGCCAGCAGCGTAGACCAGGGGCCCCATTCACCCCTCCACTTT.

A note on this clonotype: A read error may explain this, as a much larger clone is one base away. The chain couples TRBV9 to TRBJ2-7; TRBD2 might be the D (6 bases). The V gene's germline CDR1 is SGDLS and CDR2 YYNGEE. This CDR3 spans 15 amino acids. The ends were cut back, 3 bases at V and 2 bases at J, with 15 bases in the middle. The CDR3 sequence is CASSERGVSAYEQYF. CDR3 bases: TGTGCCAGCAGCGAACGCGGGGTAAGCGCCTACGAGCAGTACTTC. Supplemented by reference TRBV9 and TRBJ2-7, the full variable domain reads DSGVTQTPKHLITATGQRVTLRCSPRSGDLSVYWYQQSLDQGLQFLIQYYNGEERAKGNILERFSAQQFPDLHSELNLSSLELGDSALYFCASSERGVSAYEQYFGPGTRLTVT.

This clonotype came up many times. In nucleotides, the CDR3 is TGTGCCAGCAGCTTAACCCGAGGCTCTGGGGCCAACGTCCTGACTTTC. Its protein product is CASSLTRGSGANVLTF. The chain joins TRBV7-9 to TRBJ2-6; D gene uncertain. The CDR3 totals 16 residues. Trimming left V 2 bases short and J 0 bases short, with 8 bases between. Germline V gene data show CDR1 as SEHNR and CDR2 as FQNEAQ (reference sequence).